Listed below are T cell receptor beta chains from one sample, sequenced in a study of blood T cell repertoires in COVID-19. The repertoire was sequenced with immunoSEQ multiplex PCR; TCRdb's copy has only in-frame clones and lacks some. The sample consists of some 270,000 clones, approximately 90% of them appearing once. The specimen was peripheral blood. These receptors were obtained from a man aged 25-40 years with acute or convalescent COVID-19. Both conserved end residues are part of each CDR3. The order of the fields is J gene, clone size, V gene, D gene, CDR3 protein, CDR3 DNA. A D gene is named only where the DNA matches it firmly. Not all rows give a size; the values are once, few, many and, for expanded clones, a class.

TRBJ1-3 - TRBV30 TRBD1 CAWRTWDRPGNTIYF TGTGCCTGGAGAACCTGGGACAGACCTGGAAACACCATATATTTT
TRBJ2-5 - TRBV7-9 - CASSLQETQYF TGTGCCAGCAGCTTACAGGAGACCCAGTACTTC
TRBJ2-7 - TRBV5-6 - CASSKLFTGSYEQYF TGTGCCAGCAGCAAACTCTTCACGGGTTCCTACGAGCAGTACTTC
TRBJ2-1 - TRBV7-9 TRBD1 CASSRSRGQTYNEQFF TGTGCCAGCAGCCGAAGTCGGGGACAGACCTACAATGAGCAGTTCTTC
TRBJ1-3 once TRBV29-1 TRBD1 CSVETYRGTIYF TGCAGCGTTGAGACGTACAGGGGGACCATATATTTT
TRBJ2-5 - TRBV5-1 - CASHHLSGNLYQETQYF TGCGCCTCCCATCATTTGTCGGGGAACCTGTACCAAGAGACCCAGTACTTC
TRBJ1-6 - TRBV30 - CAWSLNSPLHF TGTGCCTGGAGCCTAAATTCACCCCTCCACTTT
TRBJ1-3 - TRBV6-5 - CASSSTGYGGNTIYF TGTGCCAGCAGTTCAACAGGGTATGGTGGAAACACCATATATTTT
TRBJ1-5 - TRBV28 TRBD1 CASRVPGGQPQHF TGTGCCAGCAGGGTCCCAGGGGGTCAGCCCCAGCATTTT
TRBJ1-1 - TRBV7-3 TRBD1 CASSLRGQGSTEAFF TGTGCCAGCAGCTTAAGGGGACAGGGTAGCACTGAAGCTTTCTTT
TRBJ2-2 few TRBV19 - CASTNLGGLRTGELFF TGTGCCAGTACCAATCTTGGGGGCCTGAGGACCGGGGAGCTGTTTTTT
TRBJ2-5 - TRBV3-1/TRBV3-2 TRBD2 CASSPKGLAVGETQYF TGTGCCAGCAGCCCCAAGGGACTAGCGGTCGGAGAGACCCAGTACTTC
TRBJ1-6 - TRBV5-6 - CASSTPGTYNSPLHF TGTGCCAGCAGTACCCCCGGGACTTATAATTCACCCCTCCACTTT
TRBJ2-7 - TRBV6-5 TRBD1 CASYLDRGYEQYF TGTGCCAGCTACCTAGACAGGGGTTACGAGCAGTACTTC
TRBJ1-1 once TRBV28 TRBD1 CASIQGASGQAFF TGTGCCAGCATACAGGGGGCGTCGGGTCAAGCTTTCTTT
TRBJ2-7 - TRBV4-1 - CASSQGRDYDEQYF TGCGCCAGCAGCCAAGGCAGAGACTACGACGAGCAGTACTTC
TRBJ1-3 - TRBV28 TRBD1 CASSSGTVGNTIYF TGTGCCAGCAGTTCGGGGACAGTCGGAAACACCATATATTTT
TRBJ1-2 - TRBV29-1 TRBD1 CSALGQARGGYTF TGCAGCGCCCTAGGACAGGCCCGCGGTGGCTACACCTTC
TRBJ2-4 - TRBV15 - CATSSPRDVAKNIQYF TGTGCCACCAGCAGTCCACGGGATGTAGCCAAAAACATTCAGTACTTC
TRBJ2-1 - TRBV3-1/TRBV3-2 - CASSPRLETREGYEQFF TGTGCCAGCAGCCCTCGACTAGAGACTAGGGAAGGGTATGAGCAGTTCTTC
TRBJ1-3 once TRBV7-9 - CASTVRSRGYGNTIYF TGTGCCAGCACCGTTAGATCGAGGGGGTACGGAAACACCATATATTTT
TRBJ1-4 - TRBV28 - CASYGTPEKLFF TGTGCCAGCTACGGGACTCCTGAAAAACTGTTTTTT
TRBJ2-2 few TRBV7-2 - CASRSNRAGELFF TGTGCCAGCAGATCAAACAGGGCCGGGGAGCTGTTTTTT
TRBJ1-1 - TRBV3-1/TRBV3-2 - CASSLMGEGTEAFF TGTGCCAGCAGCCTCATGGGGGAGGGCACTGAAGCTTTCTTT
TRBJ1-6 - TRBV9 TRBD1 CASSVGGGNSPLHF TGTGCCAGCAGCGTAGGAGGGGGCAATTCACCCCTCCACTTT
TRBJ2-5 - TRBV7-2 - CASSLRFGETQYF TGTGCCAGCAGCTTAAGGTTCGGGGAGACCCAGTACTTC
TRBJ2-7 - TRBV5-4 TRBD2 CASSPLGGRAVNEQYF TGTGCCAGCAGCCCCCTGGGCGGGAGGGCCGTCAACGAGCAGTACTTC
TRBJ1-1 - TRBV5-5 - CASSFSWNTEAFF TGTGCCAGCAGCTTTAGCTGGAACACTGAAGCTTTCTTT
TRBJ1-2 few TRBV29-1 - CSVAGGFGYGYTF TGCAGCGTTGCCGGGGGGTTCGGCTATGGCTACACCTTC
TRBJ1-2 few TRBV18 - CASSPDNRNYGYTF TGTGCCAGCTCACCAGATAACAGGAATTATGGCTACACCTTC
TRBJ2-2 - TRBV4-1 TRBD1 CASSHEGQRNTGELFF TGCGCCAGCAGCCACGAGGGACAGAGGAACACCGGGGAGCTGTTTTTT
TRBJ1-1 - TRBV2 TRBD1 CASSDYRGRGGTEAFF TGTGCCAGCAGTGACTACAGGGGGCGGGGAGGCACTGAAGCTTTCTTT
TRBJ1-2 - TRBV7-2 - CASSLGGMRSNYGYTF TGTGCCAGCAGCTTAGGGGGCATGAGGAGCAACTATGGCTACACCTTC
TRBJ2-3 - TRBV2 - CASKQRVTDTQYF TGTGCCAGCAAGCAGCGGGTCACAGATACGCAGTATTTT
TRBJ2-3 - TRBV28 TRBD2 CASRPAGTRTDTQYF TGTGCCAGCAGGCCTGCCGGGACTAGGACAGATACGCAGTATTTT
TRBJ1-1 - TRBV5-6 - CASSLANGGFKNTEAFF TGTGCCAGCAGCCTGGCGAACGGGGGGTTCAAGAACACTGAAGCTTTCTTT
TRBJ1-5 - TRBV30 - CAWSVGRIQPQHF TGTGCCTGGAGTGTTGGGAGGATTCAGCCCCAGCATTTT
TRBJ2-1 - TRBV7-9 TRBD2 CASSQLAGVVNEQFF TGTGCCAGCAGCCAACTAGCGGGAGTTGTCAATGAGCAGTTCTTC
TRBJ1-5 - TRBV28 - CASSPAQGKIQPQHF TGTGCCAGCAGTCCTGCCCAGGGTAAAATTCAGCCCCAGCATTTT
TRBJ1-1 - TRBV19 TRBD1 CATSYRGREAFF TGTGCCACCTCCTACAGGGGGCGGGAAGCTTTCTTT
TRBJ2-7 - TRBV6-5 - CASSFRGYEQYF TGTGCCAGCAGTTTCAGGGGATACGAGCAGTACTTC
TRBJ2-1 - TRBV4-1 - CASSPVTKRIRGQFF TGCGCCAGCAGCCCAGTGACGAAACGGATCAGAGGGCAGTTCTTC